This is a list of T cell receptor beta chains from one sample in a study of PD-L1 blockade in urothelial cancer. Sequencing was performed with immunoSEQ multiplex PCR; in TCRdb, only in-frame clones are kept and a portion is missing. The sample includes about 29,000 clones, roughly 84% of them seen just once. The sequencing here drew on PBMCs, taken around atezolizumab (anti-PD-L1) treatment. The receptors originated from a man aged 70-80 years with urothelial cancer. The CDR3 runs from the conserved cysteine through the conserved F or W. D genes are given only for firm matches. The listing skips clone size in some rows; elsewhere it reads once, few, many or a size class.

v_gene,j_gene,d_gene,abundance,CDR3nt,CDR3aa
TRBV5-1,TRBJ2-7,.,.,TGCGCCAGCAGGTTGAACGTAGCGGTGTCTGGCCACGAGCAGTACTTC,CASRLNVAVSGHEQYF
TRBV5-4,TRBJ2-5,.,few,TGTGCCAGCAGCCCGGAGGGGTCAGGGCAAGAGACCCAGTACTTC,CASSPEGSGQETQYF
TRBV2,TRBJ2-6,.,.,TGTGCCAGCAGTGAAGCGCGGTACTCTGGGGCCAACGTCCTGACTTTC,CASSEARYSGANVLTF
TRBV28,TRBJ2-5,TRBD1,medium-sized,TGTGCCAGCAGTGACAGGGCCGGAGAGACCCAGTACTTC,CASSDRAGETQYF
TRBV11-3,TRBJ2-2,.,.,TGTGCCAGCAGTCTAAAGCACACCGGGGAGCTGTTTTTT,CASSLKHTGELFF
TRBV5-4,TRBJ1-1,.,.,TGTGCCAGCAGCTCGCAGGGTTACACTGAAGCTTTCTTT,CASSSQGYTEAFF
TRBV15,TRBJ1-5,TRBD1,.,TGTGCCACCAGCAGAGCCCCGGGACAGGAAGGTTGGCCCCAGCATTTT,CATSRAPGQEGWPQHF
TRBV30,TRBJ2-7,TRBD2,.,TGTGCCTGCTCCGCGGGGGGGGGCACTGGGGACGAGCAGTACTTC,CACSAGGGTGDEQYF
TRBV30,TRBJ1-4,.,.,TGTGCCTGGAGTGTACCCCCGCCGGGGGTCCTATACGCAACTAATGAAAAACTGTTTTTT,CAWSVPPPGVLYATNEKLFF
TRBV30,TRBJ1-5,.,.,TGTGCCTGGAGTTCCTCAATCCTAACAATAGGGGTTAGAAGCAATCAGCCCCAGCATTTT,CAWSSSILTIGVRSNQPQHF
TRBV30,TRBJ1-2,TRBD1,.,TGTGCCTGGGTGGACAGGGAGGACCATGGCTACACCTTC,CAWVDREDHGYTF
TRBV10-1,TRBJ2-3,.,.,TGCGCCATTAGCGGATGGGATACGCAGTATTTT,CAISGWDTQYF
TRBV4-1,TRBJ2-3,.,.,TGCGCCAGCAGCCGCACCCGGCGGACGGGAACCACAGATACGCAGTATTTT,CASSRTRRTGTTDTQYF
TRBV5-1,TRBJ1-5,.,.,TGCGCCAGCAGCTTGGGGGGAGGAGAGAATCAGCCCCAGCATTTT,CASSLGGGENQPQHF
TRBV7-2,TRBJ1-6,TRBD1,.,TGTGCCAGCAGCACCCGACAGGGGGAGTCACCCCTCCACTTT,CASSTRQGESPLHF
TRBV4-3,TRBJ2-3,TRBD1,once,TGCGCCAGCAGCCAATCCAGACAGGGGGCTTGGACAGATACGCAGTATTTT,CASSQSRQGAWTDTQYF
TRBV7-2,TRBJ1-3,TRBD1,.,TGTGCCAGCAGCTTAGTCCTACAGGGGGCGCGCGGAAACACCATATATTTT,CASSLVLQGARGNTIYF
TRBV19,TRBJ2-3,TRBD1,once,TGTGCCAGTAGTTTCGACAGGGTGGAGGCAGATACGCAGTATTTT,CASSFDRVEADTQYF
TRBV7-2,TRBJ2-7,.,.,TGTGCCAGCAGCTCACAGGGTTCCTACGAGCAGTACTTC,CASSSQGSYEQYF
TRBV5-4,TRBJ2-1,TRBD2,.,TGTGCCAGCAGCTTGGAACGGGGGGAGGGGTTCTTC,CASSLERGEGFF
TRBV5-4,TRBJ2-3,.,.,TGTGCCAGCAGCTTGGCGTCACTCACAGATACGCAGTATTTT,CASSLASLTDTQYF
TRBV6-5,TRBJ2-1,.,.,TGTGCCAGCAGTTACTCGACGGGATCTAAAGGGAACGAGCAGTTCTTC,CASSYSTGSKGNEQFF
TRBV5-1,TRBJ2-1,TRBD1,few,TGCGCCAGCAGCTTGGGGACAGGGGGCAGTGAGCAGTTCTTC,CASSLGTGGSEQFF
TRBV11-2,TRBJ1-1,.,.,TGTGCCAGCAGCTTAGAACAGAAGGGAGCTGAAGCTTTCTTT,CASSLEQKGAEAFF
TRBV7-2,TRBJ2-7,TRBD1,.,TGTGCCAGCAGCTTCCGTCCCTCTCGGACAGGGGGCTCCTACGAGCAGTACTTC,CASSFRPSRTGGSYEQYF
TRBV10-3,TRBJ2-1,TRBD1,.,TGTGCCATCAAGGGGGCCGGGTACAATGAGCAGTTCTTC,CAIKGAGYNEQFF
TRBV7-2,TRBJ2-3,TRBD2,.,TGTGCCAGCAGACCAACTAGCGGGAGGTTAAGGACAGATACGCAGTATTTT,CASRPTSGRLRTDTQYF
TRBV7-2,TRBJ1-1,.,.,TGTGCCAGCAGCTTAGAAGGGCAGGGGATAACTGAAGCTTTCTTT,CASSLEGQGITEAFF
TRBV18,TRBJ2-7,.,.,TGTGCCAGCTCACCAGGGGGCAAATTATACGAGCAGTACTTC,CASSPGGKLYEQYF
TRBV5-1,TRBJ1-1,.,.,TGCGCCAGCAGCTTCGGTCATGGGGGGGGAGAGGGCACTGAAGCTTTCTTT,CASSFGHGGGEGTEAFF
TRBV5-1,TRBJ2-5,.,.,TGCGCCAGCAGCTTTAGGGGGACGAGAGAGACCCAGTACTTC,CASSFRGTRETQYF
TRBV28,TRBJ1-4,TRBD1,once,TGTGCCAGCAGCCCCAGGGGACAGGGAACTGAAAAACTGTTTTTT,CASSPRGQGTEKLFF
TRBV6-5,TRBJ2-1,TRBD1,.,TGTGCCAGCAGCTCGGACAGGTACAATGAGCAGTTCTTC,CASSSDRYNEQFF
TRBV5-1,TRBJ2-5,TRBD1,.,TGCGCCAGCAGTCCTGGACAGGGTATGACTGAGACCCAGTACTTC,CASSPGQGMTETQYF
TRBV30,TRBJ1-1,.,.,TGTGCCTGGTCTCATCTAGGGAACACTGAAGCTTTCTTT,CAWSHLGNTEAFF
TRBV5-1,TRBJ1-1,TRBD1,.,TGCGCCAGCAGCCCCAGGCAGGGGGCGCGGTCTGAAGCTTTCTTT,CASSPRQGARSEAFF
TRBV6-6,TRBJ1-1,.,.,TGTGCCAGCAGACAGGCCAACACTGAAGCTTTCTTT,CASRQANTEAFF
TRBV18,TRBJ2-5,.,.,TGTGCCAGCTCACCCCCACAGGGCTACCAAGAGACCCAGTACTTC,CASSPPQGYQETQYF
TRBV7-9,TRBJ1-2,.,few,TGTGCCAGCAGCCCCTTTGGCGGTGAAAACTATGGCTACACCTTC,CASSPFGGENYGYTF
TRBV12-5,TRBJ2-3,.,.,TGTGCTAGTGGTTTGACAAGGGGGGATACGCAGTATTTT,CASGLTRGDTQYF
TRBV4-1,TRBJ1-1,.,.,TGCGCCAGCAGCCAAGAGGGGGCCTTTATGAACACTGAAGCTTTCTTT,CASSQEGAFMNTEAFF
TRBV21-1,TRBJ2-3,.,.,TGTGCCAGTAGCAGACGGGAGTGGGAGGGAGATACGCAGTATTTT,CASSRREWEGDTQYF
TRBV28,TRBJ1-5,TRBD1,.,TGTGCCAGCAGTTTATTGGTTTCGCTGGCGGGACAGGGCAATTCGGGAAGCAATCAGCCCCAGCATTTT,CASSLLVSLAGQGNSGSNQPQHF
TRBV7-7,TRBJ2-7,TRBD1,few,TGTGCCAGCAGCCGCGGACAGGGAAGAACCTACGAGCAGTACTTC,CASSRGQGRTYEQYF
TRBV7-6,TRBJ2-2,.,once,TGTGCCAGCACCTCGGGTGACGGGGAGCTGTTTTTT,CASTSGDGELFF
TRBV7-9,TRBJ1-2,.,.,TGTGCCAGCAGCTTAAGGTCAGGGGAAGGCTACACCTTC,CASSLRSGEGYTF
TRBV2,TRBJ2-7,TRBD1,.,TGTGCCAGCCAGTTGACAGGGATAGGCGAGCAGTACTTC,CASQLTGIGEQYF
TRBV6-5,TRBJ2-1,TRBD2,few,TGTGCCAGCAGTTCGGGACTAGCGGGAGTGAAGTTCTTC,CASSSGLAGVKFF
TRBV2,TRBJ2-7,.,.,TGTGCCAGCAGTGACGGCTACGAGCAGTACTTC,CASSDGYEQYF
TRBV28,TRBJ1-1,TRBD1,.,TGTGCCAGCAGTTTCCAGGGGGCCACTGAAGCTTTCTTT,CASSFQGATEAFF
TRBV6-1,TRBJ2-2,.,.,TGTGCCAGCAGTGCCCGGAGGGCGGACACCGGGGAGCTGTTTTTT,CASSARRADTGELFF
TRBV7-9,TRBJ1-1,.,.,TGTGCCAGCAGCTTAGCGGGCTACACTGAAGCTTTCTTT,CASSLAGYTEAFF
TRBV4-3,TRBJ2-7,TRBD1,.,TGCGCCAGCAGCCAAGATTTTGGCAGGGGGAGTAAGGACGAGCAGTACTTC,CASSQDFGRGSKDEQYF